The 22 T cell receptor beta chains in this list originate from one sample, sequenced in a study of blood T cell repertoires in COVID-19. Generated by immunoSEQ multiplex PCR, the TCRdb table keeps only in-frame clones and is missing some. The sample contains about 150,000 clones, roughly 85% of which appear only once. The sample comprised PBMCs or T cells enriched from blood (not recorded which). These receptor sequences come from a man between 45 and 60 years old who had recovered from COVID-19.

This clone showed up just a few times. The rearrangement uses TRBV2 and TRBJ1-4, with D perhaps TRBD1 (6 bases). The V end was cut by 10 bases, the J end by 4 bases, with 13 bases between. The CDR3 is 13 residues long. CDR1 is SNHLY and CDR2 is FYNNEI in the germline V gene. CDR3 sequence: CATRRTVNEKLFF. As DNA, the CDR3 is TGTGCCACAAGGCGGACAGTTAATGAAAAACTGTTTTTT.

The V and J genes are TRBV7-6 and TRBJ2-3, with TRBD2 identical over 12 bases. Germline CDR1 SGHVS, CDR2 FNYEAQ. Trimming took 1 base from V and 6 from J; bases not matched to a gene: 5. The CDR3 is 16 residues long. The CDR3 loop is CASSLGLAGGSDTQYF. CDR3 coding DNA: TGTGCCAGCAGCTTAGGGCTAGCGGGGGGGTCGGATACGCAGTATTTT.

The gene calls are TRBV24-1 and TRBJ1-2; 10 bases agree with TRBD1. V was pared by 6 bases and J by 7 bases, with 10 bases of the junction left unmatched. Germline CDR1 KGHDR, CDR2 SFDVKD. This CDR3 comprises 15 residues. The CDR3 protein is CATSLSGTGVGGYTF. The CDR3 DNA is TGTGCCACCAGTCTCTCCGGGACAGGGGTTGGTGGCTACACCTTC.

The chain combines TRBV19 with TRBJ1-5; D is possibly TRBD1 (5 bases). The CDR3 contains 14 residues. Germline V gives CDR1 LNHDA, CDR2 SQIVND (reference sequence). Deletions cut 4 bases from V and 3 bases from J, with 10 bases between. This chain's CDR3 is CASSNRDFNQPQHF. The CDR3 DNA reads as TGTGCCAGTAGTAACCGGGACTTCAATCAGCCCCAGCATTTT.

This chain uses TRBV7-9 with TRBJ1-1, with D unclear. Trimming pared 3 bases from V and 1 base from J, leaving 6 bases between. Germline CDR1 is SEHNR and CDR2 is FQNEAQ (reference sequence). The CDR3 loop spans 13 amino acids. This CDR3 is CASSFSANTEAFF. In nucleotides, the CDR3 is TGTGCCAGCAGCTTCAGTGCGAACACTGAAGCTTTCTTT.

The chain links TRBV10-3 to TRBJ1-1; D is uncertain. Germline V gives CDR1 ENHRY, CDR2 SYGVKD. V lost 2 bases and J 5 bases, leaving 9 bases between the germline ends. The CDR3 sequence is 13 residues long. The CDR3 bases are TGTGCCATCAGTGAGACGGCGGGGACTGAAGCTTTCTTT. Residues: CAISETAGTEAFF.

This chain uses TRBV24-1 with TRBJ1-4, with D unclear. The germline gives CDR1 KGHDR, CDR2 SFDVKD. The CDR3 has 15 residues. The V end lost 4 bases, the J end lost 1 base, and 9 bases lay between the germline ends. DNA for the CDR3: TGTGCCACCAGTGAAGGCAGGATAACTAATGAAAAACTGTTTTTT. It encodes CATSEGRITNEKLFF.

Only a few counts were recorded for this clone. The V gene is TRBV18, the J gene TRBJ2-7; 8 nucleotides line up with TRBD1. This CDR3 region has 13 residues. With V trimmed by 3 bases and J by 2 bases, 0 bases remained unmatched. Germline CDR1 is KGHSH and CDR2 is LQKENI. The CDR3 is CASSPTGAYEQYF. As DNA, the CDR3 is TGTGCCAGCTCACCGACAGGGGCCTACGAGCAGTACTTC.

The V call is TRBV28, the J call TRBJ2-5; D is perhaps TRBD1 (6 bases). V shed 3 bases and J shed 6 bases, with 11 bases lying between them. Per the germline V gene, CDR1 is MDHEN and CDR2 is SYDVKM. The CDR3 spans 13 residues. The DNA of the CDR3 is TGTGCCAGCAGTTTTTCCAGGGGAAAGACCCAGTACTTC. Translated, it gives CASSFSRGKTQYF.

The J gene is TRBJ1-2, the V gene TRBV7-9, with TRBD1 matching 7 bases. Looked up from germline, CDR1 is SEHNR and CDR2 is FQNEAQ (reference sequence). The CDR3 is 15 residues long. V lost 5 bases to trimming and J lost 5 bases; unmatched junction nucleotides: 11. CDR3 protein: CASSLGTDPGYGYTF. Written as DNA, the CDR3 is TGTGCCAGCAGCCTCGGGACAGATCCCGGATATGGCTACACCTTC. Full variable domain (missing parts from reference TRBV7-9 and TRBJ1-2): DTGVSQNPRHKITKRGQNVTFRCDPISEHNRLYWYRQTLGQGPEFLTYFQNEAQLEKSRLLSDRFSAERPKGSFSTLEIQRTEQGDSAMYLCASSLGTDPGYGYTFGSGTRLTVV.

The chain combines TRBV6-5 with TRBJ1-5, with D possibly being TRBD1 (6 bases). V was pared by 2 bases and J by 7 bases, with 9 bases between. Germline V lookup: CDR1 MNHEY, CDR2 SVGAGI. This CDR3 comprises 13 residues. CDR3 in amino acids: CASSYLTGQPQHF. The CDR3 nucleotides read TGTGCCAGCAGTTACCTTACAGGGCAGCCCCAGCATTTT.

The CDR3 nucleotides read TGTGCCAGCGCTCGGGGTGCCAATCAGCCCCAGCATTTT. This translates into CASARGANQPQHF. V usage is TRBV27 and J usage is TRBJ1-5; D ambiguous. Deletions cut 8 bases from V and 3 bases from J, with 11 bases between. CDR1 is MNHEY and CDR2 is SMNVEV in the germline V gene (reference sequence). The CDR3 extends over 13 amino acids.

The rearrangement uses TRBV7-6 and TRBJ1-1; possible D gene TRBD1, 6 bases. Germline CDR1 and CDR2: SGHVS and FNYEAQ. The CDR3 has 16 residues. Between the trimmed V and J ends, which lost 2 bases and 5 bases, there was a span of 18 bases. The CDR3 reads CASSLLPGGQGTEAFF. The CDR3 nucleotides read TGTGCCAGCAGCTTACTTCCCGGGGGGCAAGGGACTGAAGCTTTCTTT.

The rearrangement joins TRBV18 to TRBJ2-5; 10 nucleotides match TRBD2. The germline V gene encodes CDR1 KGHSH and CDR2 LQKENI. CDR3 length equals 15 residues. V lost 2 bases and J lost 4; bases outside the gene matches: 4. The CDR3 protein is CASSPSSGRIETQYF. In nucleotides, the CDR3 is TGTGCCAGCTCACCATCTAGCGGGAGAATAGAGACCCAGTACTTC.

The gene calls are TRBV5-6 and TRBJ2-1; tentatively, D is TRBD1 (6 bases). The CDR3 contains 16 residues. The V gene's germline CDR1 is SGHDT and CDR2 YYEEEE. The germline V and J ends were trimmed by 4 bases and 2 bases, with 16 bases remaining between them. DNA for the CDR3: TGTGCCAGCAGCGTCCAGGGGCTGAACCCCTACAATGAGCAGTTCTTC. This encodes CASSVQGLNPYNEQFF.

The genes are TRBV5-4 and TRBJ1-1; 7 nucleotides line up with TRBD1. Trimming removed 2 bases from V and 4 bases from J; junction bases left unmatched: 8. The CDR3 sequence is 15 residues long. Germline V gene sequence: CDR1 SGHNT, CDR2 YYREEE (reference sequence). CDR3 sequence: CASSFGGGLGTEAFF. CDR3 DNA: TGTGCCAGCAGCTTTGGAGGGGGCCTTGGCACTGAAGCTTTCTTT.

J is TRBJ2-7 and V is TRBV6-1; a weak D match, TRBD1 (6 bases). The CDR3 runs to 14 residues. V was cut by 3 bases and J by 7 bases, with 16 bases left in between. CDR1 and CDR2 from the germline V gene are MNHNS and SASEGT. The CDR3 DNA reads TGTGCCAGCAGTGAGGACAGTCTCTCGATGGAGCAGTACTTC. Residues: CASSEDSLSMEQYF.

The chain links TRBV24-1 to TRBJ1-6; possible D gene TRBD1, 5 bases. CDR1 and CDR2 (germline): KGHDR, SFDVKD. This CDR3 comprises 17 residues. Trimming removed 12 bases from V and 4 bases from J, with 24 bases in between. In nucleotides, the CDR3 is TGTGCCCCTAGGGGTCAGAGGTCGAGCGTATATAATTCACCCCTCCACTTT. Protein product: CAPRGQRSSVYNSPLHF.

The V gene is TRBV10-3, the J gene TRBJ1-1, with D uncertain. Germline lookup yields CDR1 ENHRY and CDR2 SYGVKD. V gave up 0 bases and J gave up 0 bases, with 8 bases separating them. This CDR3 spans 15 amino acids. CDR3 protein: CAISESQDLNTEAFF. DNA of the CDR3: TGTGCCATCAGTGAGTCGCAGGACTTGAACACTGAAGCTTTCTTT.

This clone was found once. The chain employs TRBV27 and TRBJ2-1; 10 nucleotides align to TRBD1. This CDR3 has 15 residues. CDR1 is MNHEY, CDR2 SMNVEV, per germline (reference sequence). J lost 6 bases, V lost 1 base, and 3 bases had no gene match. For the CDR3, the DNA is TGTGCCAGCAGTTTATATCGGACAGGGGGCAATGAGCAGTTCTTC. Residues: CASSLYRTGGNEQFF.

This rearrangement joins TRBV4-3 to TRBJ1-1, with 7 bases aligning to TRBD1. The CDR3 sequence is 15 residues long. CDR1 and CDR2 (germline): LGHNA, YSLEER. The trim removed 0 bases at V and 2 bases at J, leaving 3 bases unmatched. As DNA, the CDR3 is TGCGCCAGCAGCCAAGAGACAGGGTATAACACTGAAGCTTTCTTT. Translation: CASSQETGYNTEAFF.

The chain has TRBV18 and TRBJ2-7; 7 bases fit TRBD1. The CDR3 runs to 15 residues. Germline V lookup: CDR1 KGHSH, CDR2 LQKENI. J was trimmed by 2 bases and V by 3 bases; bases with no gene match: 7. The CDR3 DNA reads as TGTGCCAGCTCACCCCCCGGGACAGTAACCTACGAGCAGTACTTC. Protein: CASSPPGTVTYEQYF. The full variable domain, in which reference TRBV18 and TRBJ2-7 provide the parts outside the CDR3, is NAGVMQNPRHLVRRRGQEARLRCSPMKGHSHVYWYRQLPEEGLKFMVYLQKENIIDESGMPKERFSAEFPKEGPSILRIQQVVRGDSAAYFCASSPPGTVTYEQYFGPGTRLTVT.